Listed below are T cell receptor beta chains from one sample, sequenced in a study of blood T cells in healthy people across ages. TCRdb redid the calling of the 5' RACE reads with MiXCR, one entry per CDR3 protein. The repertoire includes 1.4 million to 1.5 million distinct CDR3 sequences, approximately 40% of them detected once, and approximately 7.9% sits in the top ten. Sample: blood. All receptors derive from a woman younger than 35 in good health. Each CDR3 is given with its conserved first and last residue. The D gene is left open where the match is weak. Rows may omit the clone size; those that give it use once, few, many or a size class.

length: 13
V: TRBV12-3/TRBV12-4
size: few
D: TRBD2
J: TRBJ2-7
DNA: TGTGCCAGCGGGGGGGGTCGGACCTACGAGCAGTACTTC
CDR3: CASGGGRTYEQYF

length: 13
V: TRBV6-5
size: few
D: TRBD1
J: TRBJ2-7
DNA: TGTGCCAGCAGTCACAGGGGGGAATACGAGCAGTACTTC
CDR3: CASSHRGEYEQYF

length: 15
V: TRBV20-1
size: once
D: TRBD2
J: TRBJ2-5
DNA: TGCAGTGCTAGATATCTAGCGGGGACGGGATATGAGCAGTACTTC
CDR3: CSARYLAGTGYEQYF

length: 14
V: TRBV7-2
size: -
D: TRBD1
J: TRBJ1-5
DNA: TGTGTCAGCAGCCCACCGGGACAGAATCAGCCCCAGCATTTT
CDR3: CVSSPPGQNQPQHF

length: 16
V: TRBV9
size: -
D: TRBD2
J: TRBJ2-1
DNA: TGTGCCAGCAGCACCACTAGCGGAAATTCCTACAATGAGCAGTTCTTC
CDR3: CASSTTSGNSYNEQFF

length: 15
V: TRBV5-6
size: few
D: -
J: TRBJ2-5
DNA: TGTGCCAGCAGCTTGCTGTCTAGCGCGATTGAGACCCAGTACTTC
CDR3: CASSLLSSAIETQYF

length: 16
V: TRBV5-1
size: few
D: -
J: TRBJ2-3
DNA: TGCGCCAGCAGCCTTTTGGGGGGTTCCTTCACAGATACGCAGTATTTT
CDR3: CASSLLGGSFTDTQYF

length: 15
V: TRBV2
size: -
D: TRBD2
J: TRBJ2-1
DNA: TGTGCCAGCAGCGGATTATTAGCGGGAGGCGGGGAGCAGTTCTTC
CDR3: CASSGLLAGGGEQFF

length: 14
V: TRBV13
size: -
D: -
J: TRBJ1-4
DNA: TGTGCCAGCAGCTTACTCACGGGTAATGAAAAACTGTTTTTT
CDR3: CASSLLTGNEKLFF

length: 16
V: TRBV3-1
size: -
D: TRBD2
J: TRBJ2-7
DNA: TGTGCCAGCAGCCAAGATCTGACTAGCGGGGCCGGGGAGCAGTACTTC
CDR3: CASSQDLTSGAGEQYF

length: 15
V: TRBV6-6
size: few
D: TRBD1
J: TRBJ2-5
DNA: TGTGCCAGCAGTTACCCCGGACAGGGGGAAGAGACCCAGTACTTC
CDR3: CASSYPGQGEETQYF

length: 13
V: TRBV21-1
size: -
D: -
J: TRBJ1-1
DNA: TGTGCCACCTGCCCAGGGGAGGACACTGAAGCTTTCTTT
CDR3: CATCPGEDTEAFF

length: 16
V: TRBV10-3
size: many
D: -
J: TRBJ2-1
DNA: TGTGCCATCAGTGATCTTCGGCGGAACCTTCACAATGAGCAGTTCTTC
CDR3: CAISDLRRNLHNEQFF

length: 17
V: TRBV6-1
size: -
D: -
J: TRBJ2-7
DNA: TGTGCCTGCAGCCCTTTCGGGTCCGGGGCGAACTCTTACGAGCAGTACTTC
CDR3: CACSPFGSGANSYEQYF

length: 11
V: TRBV2
size: -
D: -
J: TRBJ2-1
DNA: TGTGCCAGCAGACAGTATCATGAGCAGTTCTTC
CDR3: CASRQYHEQFF

length: 14
V: TRBV5-1
size: -
D: -
J: TRBJ2-5
DNA: TGCGCCAGCACCCAACGGGGGAACCAAGAGACCCAGTACTTC
CDR3: CASTQRGNQETQYF

length: 16
V: TRBV5-4
size: -
D: -
J: TRBJ2-3
DNA: TGTGCCAGCAGCTTGGGTCTAGGGGCAGGGGCAGATACGCAGTATTTT
CDR3: CASSLGLGAGADTQYF

length: 16
V: TRBV4-1
size: -
D: -
J: TRBJ2-7
DNA: TGCGCCAGCAGCCAAGATGTAGCGGAGCCCTCCTACGAGCAGTACTTC
CDR3: CASSQDVAEPSYEQYF

length: 15
V: TRBV19
size: -
D: -
J: TRBJ2-7
DNA: TGTGCCAGTAGTATCCGCAAGGGCCAAGGATACGAGCAGTACTTC
CDR3: CASSIRKGQGYEQYF

length: 14
V: TRBV20-1
size: -
D: TRBD2
J: TRBJ2-5
DNA: TGCAGTGCTTCGACTAGCGGAGGGGGGGAGACCCAGTACTTC
CDR3: CSASTSGGGETQYF

length: 17
V: TRBV6-5
size: -
D: TRBD2
J: TRBJ2-7
DNA: TGTGCCAGCAGTTACCCTATTAGCGGGGGAGCTGGGTACGAGCAGTACTTC
CDR3: CASSYPISGGAGYEQYF

length: 14
V: TRBV15
size: -
D: -
J: TRBJ1-3
DNA: TGTGCCACCAGCAGAGCGATCTCTGGAAACACCATATATTTT
CDR3: CATSRAISGNTIYF

length: 15
V: TRBV15
size: few
D: -
J: TRBJ2-3
DNA: TGTGCCACCAGCAGATACGGGACAAGCACAGATACGCAGTATTTT
CDR3: CATSRYGTSTDTQYF

length: 16
V: TRBV7-2
size: -
D: TRBD1
J: TRBJ2-4
DNA: TGTGCCAGCAGCTTAGGAGGGACAGGAGCCAAAAACATTCAGTACTTC
CDR3: CASSLGGTGAKNIQYF

length: 14
V: TRBV6-1
size: -
D: -
J: TRBJ1-2
DNA: TGTGCCAGCAGTGAAGGGACACTCGGAGGCGGCTACACCTTC
CDR3: CASSEGTLGGGYTF

length: 14
V: TRBV20-1
size: many
D: -
J: TRBJ2-1
DNA: TGCAGTGCCCCCTTAAGGGGGACCACCCATGAGCAGTTCTTC
CDR3: CSAPLRGTTHEQFF

length: 14
V: TRBV28
size: few
D: -
J: TRBJ1-2
DNA: TGTGCCAGCAGTTCCTCCGGGACGAGCTATGGCTACACCTTC
CDR3: CASSSSGTSYGYTF

length: 14
V: TRBV5-1
size: few
D: -
J: TRBJ2-7
DNA: TGCGCCAGCAGCGCGGGACTGAGGCCCTACGAGCAGTACTTC
CDR3: CASSAGLRPYEQYF

length: 13
V: TRBV3-1
size: few
D: -
J: TRBJ1-2
DNA: TGTGCCAGCAGCCAGGGGACGGAAAGGAGCTACACCTTC
CDR3: CASSQGTERSYTF

length: 13
V: TRBV5-1
size: -
D: -
J: TRBJ2-7
DNA: TGCGCCAGCAGCTTCAGAAACTTGGGGGAGCAGTACTTC
CDR3: CASSFRNLGEQYF

length: 13
V: TRBV6-1
size: few
D: -
J: TRBJ2-3
DNA: TGTGCCAGCATTCAGCGGAGGACAGATACGCAGTATTTT
CDR3: CASIQRRTDTQYF

length: 13
V: TRBV27
size: few
D: -
J: TRBJ1-4
DNA: TGTGCCAGCAGTTTACGCGGCGAGGCAAAACTGTTTTTT
CDR3: CASSLRGEAKLFF

length: 15
V: TRBV12-3/TRBV12-4
size: -
D: TRBD2
J: TRBJ2-7
DNA: TGTGCCAGCAGCCCGAGGGGCGGGGGATCCTACGAGCAGTACTTC
CDR3: CASSPRGGGSYEQYF

length: 14
V: TRBV6-1
size: -
D: TRBD1
J: TRBJ2-7
DNA: TGTGCCAGCAGTACCCAGGGGGCGGTTTACGAGCAGTACTTC
CDR3: CASSTQGAVYEQYF

length: 15
V: TRBV9
size: few
D: TRBD1
J: TRBJ2-2
DNA: TGTGCCAGCAGCGCAACAGGGGGCGCAACCGGGGAGCTGTTTTTT
CDR3: CASSATGGATGELFF

length: 17
V: TRBV7-2
size: -
D: TRBD2
J: TRBJ2-1
DNA: TGTGCCAGCAGCTTAGTACTAGCGGGAGCCCCTGGGAATGAGCAGTTCTTC
CDR3: CASSLVLAGAPGNEQFF

length: 15
V: TRBV2
size: few
D: -
J: TRBJ2-7
DNA: TGTGCCAGCAGTGAAGTTGGGGGGACCACCTACGAGCAGTACTTC
CDR3: CASSEVGGTTYEQYF

length: 14
V: TRBV20-1
size: many
D: -
J: TRBJ2-7
DNA: TGCAGTGCTAGGAGGCGGGGGCATCCCTACGAGCAGTACTTC
CDR3: CSARRRGHPYEQYF

length: 13
V: TRBV5-1
size: few
D: -
J: TRBJ2-5
DNA: TGCGCCAGCAGCTTGGACAGGATAGAGGAGCAGTACTTC
CDR3: CASSLDRIEEQYF

length: 15
V: TRBV11-2
size: -
D: -
J: TRBJ2-5
DNA: TGTGCCAGCAGCTTAGATAGAGGGGTTTACAATGAGCAGTACTTC
CDR3: CASSLDRGVYNEQYF

length: 19
V: TRBV5-1
size: few
D: TRBD2
J: TRBJ2-1
DNA: TGCGCCAGCAGCTGGAGTGGGGATTTAGCGGGGAGCTCCTACAATGAGCAGTTCTTC
CDR3: CASSWSGDLAGSSYNEQFF

length: 16
V: TRBV5-1
size: -
D: TRBD1
J: TRBJ2-3
DNA: TGCGCCAGCAGCCCCGACCCGACAGGGGGCACAGATACGCAGTATTTT
CDR3: CASSPDPTGGTDTQYF

length: 14
V: TRBV3-1
size: once
D: TRBD2
J: TRBJ2-4
DNA: TGTGCCAGCAGCCAAGGGAGTGCGGGAGGGGAGCAGTACTTC
CDR3: CASSQGSAGGEQYF

length: 13
V: TRBV27
size: -
D: TRBD2
J: TRBJ2-3
DNA: TGTGCCAGCAGTTGGGGGGGGATAGATACGCAGTATTTT
CDR3: CASSWGGIDTQYF

length: 15
V: TRBV21-1
size: -
D: -
J: TRBJ2-7
DNA: TGTGCCAGCAGCAACTATCCAGGTTACTCCTACGAGCAGTACTTC
CDR3: CASSNYPGYSYEQYF

length: 14
V: TRBV3-1
size: -
D: -
J: TRBJ1-1
DNA: TGTGCCAGCAGCCAAACACAGGGAAACACTGAAGCTTTCTTT
CDR3: CASSQTQGNTEAFF

length: 15
V: TRBV6-5
size: -
D: -
J: TRBJ1-2
DNA: TGTGCCAGCAGTTACACGACAGCCGCTAACTATGGCTACACCTTC
CDR3: CASSYTTAANYGYTF

length: 12
V: TRBV15
size: few
D: -
J: TRBJ1-5
DNA: TGTGCCACCACCTATCGCGGTCAGCCCCAGCATTTT
CDR3: CATTYRGQPQHF

length: 15
V: TRBV11-2
size: -
D: -
J: TRBJ1-3
DNA: TGTGCCAGCAGCTCCGCTCGGGGCCCTGGAAACACCATATATTTT
CDR3: CASSSARGPGNTIYF

length: 14
V: TRBV25-1
size: few
D: -
J: TRBJ2-3
DNA: TGTGCCAGCAGTGATTCAGGGTCCCCAGATACGCAGTATTTT
CDR3: CASSDSGSPDTQYF

length: 13
V: TRBV20-1
size: -
D: -
J: TRBJ1-4
DNA: TGCAGTGCCAGCCTCGGAAACATGGAAAAACTGTTTTTT
CDR3: CSASLGNMEKLFF

length: 18
V: TRBV5-1
size: few
D: TRBD1
J: TRBJ1-5
DNA: TGCGCCAGCAGCTTAGGCCGACAGGGGCCGTATAGCAATCAGCCCCAGCATTTT
CDR3: CASSLGRQGPYSNQPQHF